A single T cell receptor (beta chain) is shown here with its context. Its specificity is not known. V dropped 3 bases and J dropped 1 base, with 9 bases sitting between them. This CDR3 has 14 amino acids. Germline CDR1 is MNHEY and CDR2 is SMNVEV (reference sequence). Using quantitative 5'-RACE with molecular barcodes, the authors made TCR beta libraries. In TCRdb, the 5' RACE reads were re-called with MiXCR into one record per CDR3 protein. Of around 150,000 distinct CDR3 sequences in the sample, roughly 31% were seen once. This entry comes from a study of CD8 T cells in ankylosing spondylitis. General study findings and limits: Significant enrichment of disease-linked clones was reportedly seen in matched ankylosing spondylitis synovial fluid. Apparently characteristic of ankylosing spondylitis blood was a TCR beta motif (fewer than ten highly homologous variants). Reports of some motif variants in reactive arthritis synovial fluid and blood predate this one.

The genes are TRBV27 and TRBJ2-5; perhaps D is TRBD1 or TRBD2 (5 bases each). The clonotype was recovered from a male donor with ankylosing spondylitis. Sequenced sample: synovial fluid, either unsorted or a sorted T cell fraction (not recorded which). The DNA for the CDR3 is TGTGCCAGCAGTTTCGCCGGGGCCCAAGAGACCCAGTACTTC. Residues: CASSFAGAQETQYF.